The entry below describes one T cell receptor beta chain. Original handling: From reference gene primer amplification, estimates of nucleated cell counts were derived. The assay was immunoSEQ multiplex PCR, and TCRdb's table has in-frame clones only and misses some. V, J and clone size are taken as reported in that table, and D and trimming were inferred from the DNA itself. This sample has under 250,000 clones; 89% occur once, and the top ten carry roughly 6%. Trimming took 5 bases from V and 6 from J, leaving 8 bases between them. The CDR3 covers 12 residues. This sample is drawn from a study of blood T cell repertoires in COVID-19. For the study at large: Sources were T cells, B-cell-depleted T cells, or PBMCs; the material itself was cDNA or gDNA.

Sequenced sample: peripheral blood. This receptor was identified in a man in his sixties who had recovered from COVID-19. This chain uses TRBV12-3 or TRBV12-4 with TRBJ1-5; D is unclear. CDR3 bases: TGTGCCAGCAGTACTCTCATTCAGCCCCAGCATTTT. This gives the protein CASSTLIQPQHF.